A single sample is the source of the 5 T cell receptor beta chains below, sequenced in a study of blood T cells in healthy people across ages. A second about 7 to 11 cycle PCR used barcoded and J-beta primers. TCRdb passed the 5' RACE reads through MiXCR, listing each CDR3 protein once. The sample contains under 2 million distinct CDR3 sequences, roughly 30% of which appear only once. The sample comprised blood. These receptors all come from a woman aged 30 to 39 in good health.

CDR3 amino acids: CASSQDKASGRQYF. The CDR3 bases are TGTGCCAGCAGCCAAGATAAGGCTAGCGGGAGGCAGTATTTT. The rearrangement joins TRBV14 to TRBJ2-3; TRBD2 matches at 10 bases. This CDR3 comprises 14 residues. The germline V gene has CDR1 SGHDN and CDR2 FVKESK. After removal of 0 bases from V and 11 bases from J, the junction contained 5 bases not matched to a gene. The full variable domain, with the rest looked up from reference TRBV14 and TRBJ2-3, is EAGVTQFPSHSVIEKGQTVTLRCDPISGHDNLYWYRRVMGKEIKFLLHFVKESKQDESGMPNNRFLAERTGGTYSTLKVQPAELEDSGVYFCASSQDKASGRQYFGPGTRLTVL.

This clonotype was seen a handful of times. This rearrangement joins TRBV9 to TRBJ2-7; TRBD1 or TRBD2 may be the D gene (6 bases each). The V gene lost 4 bases and the J gene lost 6 bases, with 17 bases spanning the gap. The CDR3 length is 14 residues. Germline CDR1 and CDR2: SGDLS and YYNGEE. The CDR3 reads CASSFRQEGGEQYF. CDR3 coding DNA: TGTGCCAGCAGCTTCCGACAGGAGGGTGGCGAGCAGTACTTC.

This clonotype is a singleton in its sample. The chain recombines TRBV4-2 with TRBJ2-3; D call uncertain. The ends were cut back, 1 base at V and 8 bases at J, with 16 bases in the middle. The CDR3 totals 15 residues. Germline CDR1 is LGHNA and CDR2 is YNFKEQ. CDR3 sequence: CASSQGKSDTGTQYF. The CDR3 DNA reads TGTGCCAGCAGCCAAGGTAAAAGCGACACCGGTACGCAGTATTTT.

V usage is TRBV10-1 and J usage is TRBJ2-3; D not resolved. Germline V gene sequence: CDR1 WNHNN, CDR2 SYGVQD (reference sequence). Deletions cut 3 bases from V and 0 bases from J, with 10 bases between. The CDR3 totals 15 residues. CDR3 region: CASSDSIGSTDTQYF. In DNA, the CDR3 is TGCGCCAGCAGTGACTCGATCGGCAGCACAGATACGCAGTATTTT.

This sequence joins TRBV7-9 and TRBJ2-7, with D possibly matching TRBD1 (5 bases). CDR1 SEHNR and CDR2 FQNEAQ come from the germline V gene (reference sequence). The CDR3 consists of 13 residues. V was trimmed by 2 bases and J by 6 bases, leaving 11 bases between them. CDR3 DNA sequence: TGTGCCAGCAGCTTAACCAGGGAAGGCGAGCAGTACTTC. Its protein is CASSLTREGEQYF.